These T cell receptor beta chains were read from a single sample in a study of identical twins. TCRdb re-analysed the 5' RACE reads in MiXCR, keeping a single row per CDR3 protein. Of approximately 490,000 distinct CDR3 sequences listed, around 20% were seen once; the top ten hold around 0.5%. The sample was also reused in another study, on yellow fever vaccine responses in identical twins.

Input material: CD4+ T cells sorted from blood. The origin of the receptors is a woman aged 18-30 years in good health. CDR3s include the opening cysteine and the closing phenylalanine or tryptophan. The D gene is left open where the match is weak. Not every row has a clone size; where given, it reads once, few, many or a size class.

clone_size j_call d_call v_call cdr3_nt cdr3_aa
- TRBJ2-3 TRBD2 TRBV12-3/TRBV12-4 TGTGCCAGCAGTCTTAGCGGGGGTGCGCCGGATACGCAGTATTTT CASSLSGGAPDTQYF
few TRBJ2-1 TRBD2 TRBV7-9 TGTGCCAGCAGCTTAACTAGCGGCCTTTCGGATGAGCAGTTCTTC CASSLTSGLSDEQFF
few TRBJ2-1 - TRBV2 TGTGCCAGCAGTTTCCTGGCGGAAGAGCAGTTCTTC CASSFLAEEQFF
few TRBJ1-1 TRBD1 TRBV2 TGTGCCAGCAGTGACCGGGACAGGGGGAACACTGAAGCTTTCTTT CASSDRDRGNTEAFF
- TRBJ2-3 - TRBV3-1 TGTGCCAGCAGCCAAAGGAACAGCCCAGATACGCAGTATTTT CASSQRNSPDTQYF
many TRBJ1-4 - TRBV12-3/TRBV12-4 TGTGCCAGCAGTTTAAACAGGAGTGAAAAACTGTTTTTT CASSLNRSEKLFF
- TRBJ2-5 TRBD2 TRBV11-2 TGTGCCAGCAGCCGAGGGACGGGAGGGCCTGAGACCCAGTACTTC CASSRGTGGPETQYF
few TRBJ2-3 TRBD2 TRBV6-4 TGTGCCAGCAAAATGATAGCGGGAGGAAAAGATACGCAGTATTTT CASKMIAGGKDTQYF
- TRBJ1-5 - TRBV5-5 TGTGCCAGCAGCCTGGGGGTCTCAGACAATCAGCCCCAGCATTTT CASSLGVSDNQPQHF
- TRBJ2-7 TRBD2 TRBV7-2 TGTGCCAGCAGCCATTCGGTGGCGGGGGGTTCCTACGAGCAGTACTTC CASSHSVAGGSYEQYF
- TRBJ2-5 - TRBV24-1 TGTGCCACCAGTGAGGTAGGGAGCGTGAGAGAGACCCAGTACTTC CATSEVGSVRETQYF
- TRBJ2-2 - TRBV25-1 TGTGCCAGCAGTGAAGCGCTTCCCGGGGAGCTGTTTTTT CASSEALPGELFF
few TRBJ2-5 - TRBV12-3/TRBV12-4 TGTGCCAGCAGTTTTCCCGGGGGTAAAAAGACCCAGTACTTC CASSFPGGKKTQYF
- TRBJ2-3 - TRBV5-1 TGCGCCAGCAGCTTGTTAGCCAGAGTCACAGATACGCAGTATTTT CASSLLARVTDTQYF
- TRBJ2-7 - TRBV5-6 TGTGCCAGCAGCCGTTTATCCTACGAGCAGTACTTC CASSRLSYEQYF
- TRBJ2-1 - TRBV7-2 TGTGCCAGCAGCTTAGATCACATTGGGCAGTTCTTC CASSLDHIGQFF
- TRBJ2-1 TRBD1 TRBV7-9 TGTGCCAGCAGCCCACGGGTAGGGGGCTATGAGCAGTTCTTC CASSPRVGGYEQFF
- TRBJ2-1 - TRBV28 TGTGCTAGCACGGTCCGGGTGAGCTCCTACAATGAGCAGTTCTTC CASTVRVSSYNEQFF
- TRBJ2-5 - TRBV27 TGTGCCAGCAGTTCGCACCAAAATTACCAAGAGACCCAGTACTTC CASSSHQNYQETQYF
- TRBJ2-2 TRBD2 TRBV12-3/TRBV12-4 TGTGCCAGCAATTTGGTACTAGCGGGGGGGGCCACCGGGGAGCTGTTTTTT CASNLVLAGGATGELFF
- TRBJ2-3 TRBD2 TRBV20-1 TGCAGCGGACTAGCGGGAGGGGGGACAGATACGCAGTATTTT CSGLAGGGTDTQYF
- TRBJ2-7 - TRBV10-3 TGTGCCATCAGTGAGATCGGGGGAAGGTACGAGCAGTACTTC CAISEIGGRYEQYF
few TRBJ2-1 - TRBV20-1 TGCAGTGCTACAGGGGCGTCTAGCTCCTACAATGAGCAGTTCTTC CSATGASSSYNEQFF
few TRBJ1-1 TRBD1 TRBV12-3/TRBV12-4 TGTGCCAGCAGTGGGACAGGAATCACTGAAGCTTTCTTT CASSGTGITEAFF
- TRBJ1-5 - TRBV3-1 TGTGCCAGCAGCTCAGGGGCGGGCAATCAGCCCCAGCATTTT CASSSGAGNQPQHF
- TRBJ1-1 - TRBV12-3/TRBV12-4 TGTGCCAGCAGAAATATGAACACTGAAGCTTTCTTT CASRNMNTEAFF
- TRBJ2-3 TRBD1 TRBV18 TGTGCCAGCTCACCACCCGCCTGGACAGGGTTGAACACAGATACGCAGTATTTT CASSPPAWTGLNTDTQYF
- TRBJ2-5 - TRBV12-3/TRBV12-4 TGTGCCAGCAGTTTCGGGGGCGGGGGTGGCGAGACCCAGTACTTC CASSFGGGGGETQYF
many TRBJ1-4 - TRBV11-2 TGTGCCAGCAGCTTAGGGTCGGCTAATGAAAAACTGTTTTTT CASSLGSANEKLFF
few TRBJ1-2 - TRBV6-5 TGTGCCAGCAGTTACTCAGGAGGGTTCGATGGCTACACCTTC CASSYSGGFDGYTF
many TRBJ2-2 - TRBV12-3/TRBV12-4 TGTGCCAGCAGTTGGGACTCCAACACCGGGGAGCTGTTTTTT CASSWDSNTGELFF
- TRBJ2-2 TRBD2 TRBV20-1 TGCAGTGCTAGAGCGGGACTAGCGAACACCGGGGAGCTGTTTTTT CSARAGLANTGELFF
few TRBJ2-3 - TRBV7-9 TGTGCCAGCAGCACCCAGGTCAGAGATACGCAGTATTTT CASSTQVRDTQYF
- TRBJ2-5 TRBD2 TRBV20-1 TGCAGTGCTAGTTTTCGGGAGGGGAGGGAGACCCAGTACTTC CSASFREGRETQYF
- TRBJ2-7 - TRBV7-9 TGTGCCAGCAGCTCACAGCCCCCGCGGGAGCAGTACTTC CASSSQPPREQYF
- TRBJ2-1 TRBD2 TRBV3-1 TGTGCCAGCAGCCAAGGGGCTAGCGGGGGGACCAATGAGCAGTTCTTC CASSQGASGGTNEQFF
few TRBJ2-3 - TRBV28 TGTGCCAGCAGGAAAACCCCTAGCGGCACAGATACGCAGTATTTT CASRKTPSGTDTQYF
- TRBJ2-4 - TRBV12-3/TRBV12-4 TGTGCCAGCACCGGGGAAGCCAAAAACATTCAGTACTTC CASTGEAKNIQYF
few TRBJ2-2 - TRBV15 TGTGCCACCAGCAGAGATCTGGGTCGGATGAACACCGGGGAGCTGTTTTTT CATSRDLGRMNTGELFF
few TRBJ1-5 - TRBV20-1 TGCAGCCAGGGCTCAAGCAATCAGCCCCAGCATTTT CSQGSSNQPQHF